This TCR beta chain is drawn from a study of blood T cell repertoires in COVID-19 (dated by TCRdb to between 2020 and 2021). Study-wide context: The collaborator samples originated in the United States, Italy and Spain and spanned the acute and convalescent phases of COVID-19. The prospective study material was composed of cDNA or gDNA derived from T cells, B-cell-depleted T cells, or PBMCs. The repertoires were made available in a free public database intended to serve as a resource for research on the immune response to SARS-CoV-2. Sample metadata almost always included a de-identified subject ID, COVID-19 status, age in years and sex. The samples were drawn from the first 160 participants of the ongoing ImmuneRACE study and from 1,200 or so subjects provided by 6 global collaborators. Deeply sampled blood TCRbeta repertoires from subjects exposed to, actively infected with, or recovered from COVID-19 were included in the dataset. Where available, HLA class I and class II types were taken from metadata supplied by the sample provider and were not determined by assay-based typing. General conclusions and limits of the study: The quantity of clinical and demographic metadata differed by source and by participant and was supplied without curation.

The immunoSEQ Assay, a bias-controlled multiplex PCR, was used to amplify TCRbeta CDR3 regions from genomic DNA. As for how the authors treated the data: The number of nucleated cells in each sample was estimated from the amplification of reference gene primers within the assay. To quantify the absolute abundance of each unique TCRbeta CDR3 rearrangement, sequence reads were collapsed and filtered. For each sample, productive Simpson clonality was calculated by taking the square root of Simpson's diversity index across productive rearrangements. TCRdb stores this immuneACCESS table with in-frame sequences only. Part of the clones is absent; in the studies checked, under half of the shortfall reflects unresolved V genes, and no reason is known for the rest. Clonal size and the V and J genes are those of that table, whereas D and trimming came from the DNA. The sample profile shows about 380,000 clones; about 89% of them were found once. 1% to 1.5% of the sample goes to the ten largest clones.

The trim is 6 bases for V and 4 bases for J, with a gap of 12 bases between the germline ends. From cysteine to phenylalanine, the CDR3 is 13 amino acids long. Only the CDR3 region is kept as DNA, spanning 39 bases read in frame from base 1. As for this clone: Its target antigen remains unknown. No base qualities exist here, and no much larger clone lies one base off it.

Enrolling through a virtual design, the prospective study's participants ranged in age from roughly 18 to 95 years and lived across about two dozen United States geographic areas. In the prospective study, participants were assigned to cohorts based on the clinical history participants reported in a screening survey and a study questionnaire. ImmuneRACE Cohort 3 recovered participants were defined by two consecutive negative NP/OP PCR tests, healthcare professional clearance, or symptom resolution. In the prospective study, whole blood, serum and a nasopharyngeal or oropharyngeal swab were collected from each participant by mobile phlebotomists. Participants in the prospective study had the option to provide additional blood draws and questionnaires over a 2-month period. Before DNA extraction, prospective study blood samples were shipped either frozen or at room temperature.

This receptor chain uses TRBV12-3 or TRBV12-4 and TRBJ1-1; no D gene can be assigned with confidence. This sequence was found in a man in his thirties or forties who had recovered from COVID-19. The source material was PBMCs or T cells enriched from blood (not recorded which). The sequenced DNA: TGTGCCAGCAGGCCGACCGGCGGCACTGAAGCTTTCTTT. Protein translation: CASRPTGGTEAFF.